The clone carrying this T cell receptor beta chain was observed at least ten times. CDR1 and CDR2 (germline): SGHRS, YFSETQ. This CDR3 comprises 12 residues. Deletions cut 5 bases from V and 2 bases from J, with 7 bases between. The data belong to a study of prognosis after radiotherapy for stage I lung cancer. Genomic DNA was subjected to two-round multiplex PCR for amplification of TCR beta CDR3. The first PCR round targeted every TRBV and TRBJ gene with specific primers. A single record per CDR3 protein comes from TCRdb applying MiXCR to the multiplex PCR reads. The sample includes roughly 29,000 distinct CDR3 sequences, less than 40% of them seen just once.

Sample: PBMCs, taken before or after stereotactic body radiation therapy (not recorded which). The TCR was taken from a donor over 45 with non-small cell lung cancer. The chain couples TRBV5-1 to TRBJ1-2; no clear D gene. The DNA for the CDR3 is TGCGCCAGCAGGGACGACAACTATGGCTACACCTTC. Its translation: CASRDDNYGYTF. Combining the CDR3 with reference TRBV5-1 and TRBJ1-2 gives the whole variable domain KAGVTQTPRYLIKTRGQQVTLSCSPISGHRSVSWYQQTPGQGLQFLFEYFSETQRNKGNFPGRFSGRQFSNSRSEMNVSTLELGDSALYLCASRDDNYGYTFGSGTRLTVV.